A single sample gave rise to the 27 T cell receptor beta chains below, sequenced in a study of cytomegalovirus exposure and HLA in healthy donors. The PCR was carried out with 60 Vbeta primers and 13 Jbeta primers. Sequencing was performed with immunoSEQ multiplex PCR; in TCRdb, only in-frame clones are kept and a portion is missing. The sample holds around 140,000 clones, about 77% seen once. Sequenced input: PBMCs. The source is a male donor in good health and CMV-seronegative.

This rearrangement joins TRBV25-1 to TRBJ2-2; tentatively, D is TRBD2 (5 bases). Deletions cut 2 bases from V and 4 bases from J, with 14 bases between. This CDR3 has 16 residues. Germline V lookup: CDR1 MGHDK, CDR2 SYGVNS. The CDR3 DNA reads TGTGCCAGCAGTGAAAGACTATCACGGGGCACCGGGGAGCTGTTTTTT. This encodes CASSERLSRGTGELFF.

The genes are TRBV6-5 and TRBJ2-7; D not certain. Germline-derived CDR1 and CDR2 are MNHEY and SVGAGI. There are 14 residues in the CDR3. Trimming stripped 6 bases from V and 2 bases from J, with 14 bases between. For the CDR3, the DNA is TGTGCCAGCAGACAAGCGACGGCCCCCTACGAGCAGTACTTC. Its protein is CASRQATAPYEQYF.

The chain employs TRBV5-1 and TRBJ1-2; no clear D gene. Germline V CDR1 and CDR2: SGHRS, YFSETQ. Trimming cost V 4 bases and J 4 bases, with 14 bases left between them. This CDR3 is built from 14 residues. CDR3: CASSPPGSLYGYTF. Written as DNA, the CDR3 is TGCGCCAGCAGCCCGCCGGGTTCCCTCTATGGCTACACCTTC.

This chain uses TRBV5-4 with TRBJ1-5; TRBD1 matches at 8 bases. CDR1 is SGHNT and CDR2 is YYREEE in the germline V gene (reference sequence). The V and J ends lost 4 bases and 9 bases, in that order; junction bases with no gene match: 6. This CDR3 is 13 amino acids long. Here the CDR3 DNA reads TGTGCCAGCAGCCTAGACAGGGGTGGGCCCCAGCATTTT. This translates into CASSLDRGGPQHF.

The rearrangement uses TRBV7-8 and TRBJ1-5; maybe TRBD1 (5 bases). Germline V gene sequence: CDR1 SGHVS, CDR2 FQNEAQ. V lost 5 bases and J 6 bases, leaving 17 bases between the germline ends. This CDR3 has 15 amino acids. In DNA form, the CDR3 reads TGTGCCAGCAGCCTTTCTCAGGGCGCCGGTCAGCCCCAGCATTTT. Its protein is CASSLSQGAGQPQHF.

The chain recombines TRBV6-5 with TRBJ1-5; D perhaps matches TRBD1 (6 bases). Trimming stripped 4 bases from V and 5 bases from J, with 12 bases between. This CDR3 has 14 amino acids. The germline gives CDR1 MNHEY, CDR2 SVGAGI. The CDR3 loop is CASSWGRGDQPQHF. Written as DNA, the CDR3 is TGTGCCAGCAGTTGGGGCAGGGGTGATCAGCCCCAGCATTTT.

The rearrangement links TRBV11-2 to TRBJ2-3; 9 nucleotides line up with TRBD2. The CDR3 is 14 amino acids. V lost 4 bases to trimming and J lost 1 base; unmatched junction nucleotides: 0. Germline V gene sequence: CDR1 SGHAT, CDR2 FQNNGV. The CDR3 nucleotides read TGTGCCAGCAGCTGGACTAGCGGCACAGATACGCAGTATTTT. Translation gives CASSWTSGTDTQYF.

The chain employs TRBV4-2 and TRBJ2-5; 10 nucleotides match TRBD2. CDR3 length equals 18 residues. CDR1 is LGHNA and CDR2 is YNFKEQ in the germline V gene. J lost 5 bases, V lost 0 bases, and 12 bases had no gene match. CDR3 nucleotides: TGTGCCAGCAGCCAAGATCTACTAGCGGGGCCTGCAGGGGAGACCCAGTACTTC. Translating gives CASSQDLLAGPAGETQYF.

As to this clone: A read error may account for a junction end that differs from germline. The V call is TRBV5-5, the J call TRBJ2-3; a weak D match, TRBD1 (5 bases). This CDR3 region has 14 residues. The germline gives CDR1 SGHKS, CDR2 YYEKEE (reference sequence). CDR3 nucleotide sequence: TGTGCCAGCAGCCCCCAGGGTAGCAAAGATACGCAGTATTTT. The encoded protein is CASSPQGSKDTQYF.

J is TRBJ2-1 and V is TRBV5-6, with 16 bases that match TRBD2. Germline CDR1 SGHDT, CDR2 YYEEEE. Unmatched junction bases numbered 11, after V lost 5 bases and J lost 15 bases. CDR3 length: 15 amino acids. CDR3 loop: CASRPGLAGGHDLFF. The CDR3 DNA sequence: TGTGCCAGCAGACCGGGACTAGCGGGGGGGCATGACCTGTTCTTC.

J is TRBJ2-2 and V is TRBV7-6; 8 bases map to TRBD2. The CDR3 covers 15 residues. Germline V gene lookup returns CDR1 SGHVS and CDR2 FNYEAQ. Trimming at V came to 5 bases and at J to 6 bases, leaving 8 bases not matched to a gene. DNA of the CDR3: TGTGCCAGCAGCCGTAGCGGGACTAGGTCCGGGGAGCTGTTTTTT. Translation gives CASSRSGTRSGELFF.

This clone came up once. The V gene is TRBV19, the J gene TRBJ1-1; D is unclear. Germline V gene sequence: CDR1 LNHDA, CDR2 SQIVND (reference sequence). Trimming stripped 7 bases from V and 5 bases from J, with 23 bases between. The CDR3 loop spans 16 amino acids. This CDR3 reads CASTYPHGQRRTEAFF. The CDR3 bases are TGTGCCAGTACCTATCCTCACGGTCAACGGAGGACTGAAGCTTTCTTT.

The rearrangement links TRBV5-1 to TRBJ2-7; 7 bases agree with TRBD1. Per the germline V gene, CDR1 is SGHRS and CDR2 is YFSETQ. CDR3 length equals 14 residues. V lost 2 bases, J lost 3 bases, and 5 bases stayed unmatched. This CDR3 reads CASSLDRVYYEQYF. The CDR3 coding sequence is TGCGCCAGCAGCTTAGACAGGGTTTACTACGAGCAGTACTTC.

The chain links TRBV18 to TRBJ1-5, with 8 bases fitting TRBD1. Germline assignment: CDR1 KGHSH and CDR2 LQKENI. J was trimmed by 6 bases and V by 6 bases; bases with no gene match: 10. The CDR3 is 15 residues long. The CDR3 bases are TGTGCCAGCTCGACTGGACAGGGTTCCGGTCAGCCCCAGCATTTT. Translated, it gives CASSTGQGSGQPQHF. The whole variable domain, remainder taken from reference TRBV18 and TRBJ1-5, is NAGVMQNPRHLVRRRGQEARLRCSPMKGHSHVYWYRQLPEEGLKFMVYLQKENIIDESGMPKERFSAEFPKEGPSILRIQQVVRGDSAAYFCASSTGQGSGQPQHFGDGTRLSIL.

In this sample, this clone turned up a few times. J is TRBJ1-3 and V is TRBV19, with TRBD1 matching 8 bases. CDR3 length: 15 amino acids. V shed 4 bases, J shed 2 bases, and the junction held 4 bases outside the gene matches. Germline V lookup: CDR1 LNHDA, CDR2 SQIVND (reference sequence). The CDR3 spells CASSTPTGAGNTIYF. CDR3 DNA sequence: TGTGCCAGTAGTACTCCGACAGGGGCTGGAAACACCATATATTTT.

This rearrangement joins TRBV5-1 to TRBJ1-2; 9 positions agree with TRBD1. This CDR3 spans 15 amino acids. J was trimmed by 6 bases and V by 7 bases; bases with no gene match: 13. Germline V gives CDR1 SGHRS, CDR2 YFSETQ. This chain's CDR3 is CASLPTGGLIDGYTF. In nucleotides, the CDR3 is TGCGCCAGCTTACCCACAGGGGGCCTTATAGATGGCTACACCTTC.

This chain joins TRBV15 and TRBJ2-1; 8 positions match TRBD2. Germline CDR1 is LNHNV and CDR2 is YYDKDF (reference sequence). This CDR3 contains 14 residues. Trimming cost V 5 bases and J 8 bases; bases outside gene matches: 8. This chain's CDR3 is CATSGLAVSHEQFF. The DNA for the CDR3 is TGTGCCACCAGCGGACTAGCCGTTTCCCATGAGCAGTTCTTC.

The V gene is TRBV15, the J gene TRBJ2-1, with TRBD2 matching over 9 bases. Germline V gene sequence: CDR1 LNHNV, CDR2 YYDKDF (reference sequence). The CDR3 spans 18 residues. V lost 0 bases, J lost 0 bases, and 6 bases stayed unmatched. CDR3 protein: CATSRDRTSASSYNEQFF. CDR3 coding DNA: TGTGCCACCAGCAGAGACCGGACTAGCGCGAGCTCCTACAATGAGCAGTTCTTC.

This chain connects TRBV7-8 to TRBJ2-7; D is unresolved. Between the trimmed V and J ends, which lost 1 base and 6 bases, there was a span of 10 bases. In germline, CDR1 is SGHVS, CDR2 FQNEAQ. The CDR3 totals 13 residues. CDR3 bases: TGTGCCAGCAGCTTAGGACTGGTACCCGAGCAGTACTTC. This translates into CASSLGLVPEQYF.

The chain recombines TRBV4-1 with TRBJ2-7, with D perhaps TRBD1 (5 bases). Looked up from germline, CDR1 is MGHRA and CDR2 is YSYEKL. The CDR3 contains 13 residues. Trimming left V 2 bases short and J 8 bases short, with 13 bases between. Here the CDR3 DNA reads TGCGCCAGCAGCCAACGGACAAGCCAAAAGCAGTACTTC. Amino acid sequence: CASSQRTSQKQYF.

The V gene is TRBV7-9, the J gene TRBJ2-3; TRBD2 matches at 9 bases. The V and J ends lost 1 base and 5 bases, in that order; junction bases with no gene match: 7. The CDR3 extends over 16 amino acids. Germline assignment: CDR1 SEHNR and CDR2 FQNEAQ (reference sequence). The CDR3, as DNA: TGTGCCAGCAGCTTAGGGGGCGGGGGGGGTGGAGATACGCAGTATTTT. This sequence encodes CASSLGGGGGGDTQYF.

V and J are TRBV29-1 and TRBJ2-5, with a weak D call TRBD2 (5 bases). The ends were cut back, 3 bases at V and 5 bases at J, with 10 bases in the middle. CDR1 and CDR2 from the germline V gene are SQVTM and ANQGSEA. The CDR3 length is 12 residues. In DNA, the CDR3 is TGCAGCGTTGAGGCGGGCGGGGAGACCCAGTACTTC. The encoded protein is CSVEAGGETQYF.

The gene calls are TRBV5-1 and TRBJ2-5; tentatively, D is TRBD1 (7 bases). V was clipped by 4 bases and J by 5 bases, with 18 bases between them. The CDR3 extends over 15 amino acids. Per the germline V gene, CDR1 is SGHRS and CDR2 is YFSETQ. The CDR3 DNA is TGCGCCAGCAGCGCGACAGGGCTAGGGGGGGAGACCCAGTACTTC. This codes for CASSATGLGGETQYF.

This clone was counted once. The chain uses TRBV7-8 and TRBJ2-3, with a possible D match to TRBD2 (6 bases). Per germline, CDR1 SGHVS and CDR2 FQNEAQ. This CDR3 region has 16 residues. Deletions cut 4 bases from V and 4 bases from J, with 18 bases between. This CDR3 reads CASSSRGLITPDTQYF. The CDR3 coding sequence is TGTGCCAGCAGCTCCCGGGGACTCATAACCCCAGATACGCAGTATTTT.

This rearrangement joins TRBV9 to TRBJ1-6; 8 nucleotides match TRBD1. Germline lookup yields CDR1 SGDLS and CDR2 YYNGEE. J was trimmed by 7 bases and V by 4 bases; bases with no gene match: 4. The CDR3 spans 14 residues. For the CDR3, the DNA is TGTGCCAGCAGCCCAGGGGGCACCAATTCACCCCTCCACTTT. Its translation is CASSPGGTNSPLHF.

The chain has TRBV5-4 and TRBJ1-2; D perhaps matches TRBD1 (5 bases). CDR1 SGHNT and CDR2 YYREEE come from the germline V gene (reference sequence). Trimming removed 1 base at V and 6 bases at J, with 13 bases between. This CDR3 comprises 14 residues. DNA for the CDR3: TGTGCCAGCAGCTTGCAGGGCTCGGGTGATGGCTACACCTTC. Amino acid sequence: CASSLQGSGDGYTF. Complete variable domain (other parts from reference TRBV5-4 and TRBJ1-2): ETGVTQSPTHLIKTRGQQVTLRCSSQSGHNTVSWYQQALGQGPQFIFQYYREEENGRGNFPPRFSGLQFPNYSSELNVNALELDDSALYLCASSLQGSGDGYTFGSGTRLTVV.

In this sample, this clone turned up a few times. The chain joins TRBV18 to TRBJ2-2; 10 bases map to TRBD1. After removal of 1 base from V and 6 bases from J, the junction contained 8 bases not matched to a gene. Germline assignment: CDR1 KGHSH and CDR2 LQKENI. This CDR3 contains 17 residues. The CDR3 sequence: CASSPLAGTGVAGELFF. CDR3 coding DNA: TGTGCCAGCTCACCACTTGCCGGGACAGGGGTCGCCGGGGAGCTGTTTTTT.